This T cell receptor beta chain appears in the sequencing data of a study of graft-versus-host responses after intestinal transplantation. Background on the study: Following induction with anti-thymocyte globulin, all recipients were given tacrolimus and steroids for approximately 3 years.

V trimming: 5 bases; J trimming: 4 bases; junction bases outside the gene matches: 9. Germline CDR1 is SGHTA and CDR2 is FQGTGA. The CDR3 spans 15 residues. Points on this clone: The antigen remains undetermined.

The table came from immunoSEQ multiplex PCR; TCRdb's copy has only in-frame clones and leaves some out. The sample contains some 81,000 clones, about 89% of which appear only once. The TCR was taken from a human donor who received an intestinal transplant. The input for sequencing was unstimulated CD4+ T cells sorted from spleen or lymph node cells, taken before intestinal transplant. The V and J genes are TRBV7-3 and TRBJ2-3, with TRBD2 matching over 7 bases. CDR3 nucleotides: TGTGCCAGCAGCGGTAAGGGAGGGCCAGCAGATACGCAGTATTTT. Translating it yields CASSGKGGPADTQYF.